This T cell receptor (beta chain) is from a study of T cells in Graves' hyperthyroidism and ophthalmopathy (dated by TCRdb to the late 2010s). Looking at the study overall: Peripheral blood samples were taken at initial diagnosis, before any treatment was given. The paper describes TCR Vbeta CDR3 sequencing of about 140 peripheral blood samples, made up of about 40 ophthalmopathy patients, some 76 hyperthyroidism patients and approximately 17 progressor patients. Prospective prediction of ophthalmopathy was tested in an independent validation cohort consisting of 18 to 20 hyperthyroidism patients and approximately 16 patients who later progressed to ophthalmopathy. After blood sampling, hyperthyroidism patients were treated with methimazole at a starting dose of 30 mg daily, and ophthalmopathy patients were treated with high-dose intravenous methylprednisolone. The study also compared thyroid tissue and blood T-cell repertoires from a handful of Graves' hyperthyroidism patients. The roughly 91 discovery patients were randomly divided into training and test sets at a 7:3 ratio. To identify TCR V-J signatures that set the groups apart, the researchers used a discovery cohort of about a hundred patients, made up of around 42 with Graves' ophthalmopathy and about 59 with stable Graves' hyperthyroidism.

Moderately to severely active disease, a Clinical Activity Score of at least 3, a NOSPECS grade of at least 4, and a duration under 3 months were present in ophthalmopathy patients. The study excluded patients with uncontrolled infections, other autoimmune diseases, pregnancy or lactation. Diagnoses were based on clinical symptoms, serum thyroxine and TRAb, thyroid ultrasound and orbital computed tomography. PBMCs were separated from approximately 9.9 ml of fresh peripheral blood using Ficoll-Paque density gradient centrifugation. Trizol reagent was used to extract total RNA, and RNA quality was then checked on an Agilent 2100 Bioanalyzer. This clonotype was recorded a few times. This receptor's antigen is unknown. Base-call qualities are not available, and no considerably larger clone is one nucleotide away. The TCR beta CDR3 regions were amplified from RNA transcripts. The TCR CDR3 was subjected to a first round of RT-PCR using the HTBI primer set and the Qiagen OneStep RT-PCR kit. Libraries were constructed in a second round of multiplex PCR, after which size selection and purification were carried out. Sequencing of the libraries was done on an Illumina HiSeq2000 using paired-end 100 bp reads. For the original study's pipeline: SOAPnuke was used to process the raw data, removing reads that contained adapters or uncalled bases, had a mean Phred below 15, or lacked an exact match to the constant primer or identifier. COPE v1.2.5 was used to merge high-quality paired reads, and clonotypes were defined as unique nucleotide sequences. MiTCR v1.1 was used to align clonotypes to the IMGT TRBV, TRBD and TRBJ reference segments. The analysis was restricted to V-J combinations with a frequency above 0.0001, which together covered about 99% of the repertoires. The TCS score was defined as F50 (clonal expansion) divided by E x V (chaos), with BLOSUM62-based TCRdist calculated between CDR3 peptides within each V-J. Welch's t-statistics and random forest reduced 514 V-J features to 13, which were used in a naive Bayes classifier (R e1071). TCRdb ran its own pipeline on the public reads, namely fastp trimming at Q25 and MiXCR clone calling, and kept in-frame beta chains. Entries that share a CDR3 protein sequence are merged under the most common genes and DNA. None of the V and J calls come from the authors' own analysis; TCRdb made them. Here the sample has about 640,000 distinct CDR3 sequences; 20% to 25% occur a single time. The top ten clonotypes cover 30% to 40% of the sample.

Overall study outcomes, separate from this receptor: No statistical method was used to fix the sample size in advance, and group allocation was not hidden from the investigators. Ophthalmopathy was separated from stable hyperthyroidism by a 13 V-J signature model, with approximately 85% sensitivity and 81% to 83% specificity obtained in cross-validation and 80%/75% obtained in testing. During validation, the model predicted progression to ophthalmopathy a median of approximately 6.5 months ahead of onset, with almost 71% sensitivity and 72% to 80% specificity. Most expanded thyroid clonotypes (frequency above 0.001) were also detected in blood, a finding suggesting that blood repertoires may reflect thyroid immune responses.

Reading from cysteine to phenylalanine, the CDR3 counts 14 amino acids. The DNA shown is the 42-base CDR3, in frame from base 1. Based on the germline V gene, the CDR1 and CDR2 sequences are ENHRY and SYGVKD. V loses 6 bases, J loses 0 bases, and the germline ends lie 12 bases apart. This clonotype was obtained from a young man with Graves' ophthalmopathy. Sequences were obtained from blood. The chain was built from TRBV10-3 and TRBJ2-7; possibly the D gene is TRBD1, per 6 matching bases. The CDR3 region reads CAIRTGTSSYEQYF. The nucleotide sequence reads TGTGCCATCAGGACCGGGACATCCTCCTACGAGCAGTACTTC.